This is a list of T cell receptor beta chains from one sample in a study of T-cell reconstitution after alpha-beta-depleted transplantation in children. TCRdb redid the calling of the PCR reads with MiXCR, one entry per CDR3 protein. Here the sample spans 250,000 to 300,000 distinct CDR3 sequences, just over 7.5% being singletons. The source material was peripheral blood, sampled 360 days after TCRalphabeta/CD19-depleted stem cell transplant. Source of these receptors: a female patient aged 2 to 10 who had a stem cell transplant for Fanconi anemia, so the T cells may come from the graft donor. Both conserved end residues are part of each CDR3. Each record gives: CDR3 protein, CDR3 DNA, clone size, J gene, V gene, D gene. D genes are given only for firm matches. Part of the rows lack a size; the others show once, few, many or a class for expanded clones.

CDR3: CASSISNQETQYF; DNA: TGTGCCAGTAGTATATCAAATCAAGAGACCCAGTACTTC; size: -; J: TRBJ2-5; V: TRBV19; D: -
CDR3: CASRKLGGEGYTF; DNA: TGTGCCAGTCGAAAGTTGGGCGGAGAGGGCTACACCTTC; size: -; J: TRBJ1-2; V: TRBV9; D: -
CDR3: CASSYGGIGDTIYF; DNA: TGTGCCAGCAGTTACGGGGGGATTGGCGACACCATATATTTT; size: many; J: TRBJ1-3; V: TRBV6-5; D: -
CDR3: CASRIGDGYTF; DNA: TGTGCCAGCCGAATAGGTGACGGCTACACCTTC; size: -; J: TRBJ1-2; V: TRBV2; D: -
CDR3: CASSRTALLYEQYF; DNA: TGTGCCAGCAGCCGGACAGCTCTCTTATACGAGCAGTACTTC; size: many; J: TRBJ2-7; V: TRBV12-3/TRBV12-4; D: -
CDR3: CASSVVPGNTEAFF; DNA: TGTGCCAGCAGCGTAGTTCCAGGGAACACTGAAGCTTTCTTT; size: many; J: TRBJ1-1; V: TRBV9; D: -
CDR3: CSSSPQGQGSNQPQHF; DNA: TGTTCCAGCAGTCCCCAAGGACAGGGAAGCAATCAGCCCCAGCATTTT; size: -; J: TRBJ1-5; V: TRBV6-1; D: TRBD1
CDR3: CASSSPGLYEQYF; DNA: TGTGCCAGCAGCTCACCGGGACTGTACGAGCAGTACTTC; size: -; J: TRBJ2-7; V: TRBV5-6; D: -
CDR3: CASSFWAGIYTF; DNA: TGTGCCAGCAGTTTTTGGGCGGGGATCTACACCTTC; size: many; J: TRBJ1-2; V: TRBV28; D: -
CDR3: CASSPGPSREQYF; DNA: TGTGCCAGCAGCCCCGGCCCGAGTCGCGAGCAGTACTTC; size: few; J: TRBJ2-7; V: TRBV7-3; D: -
CDR3: CASSWAGQETQYF; DNA: TGTGCCAGTAGTTGGGCAGGCCAAGAGACCCAGTACTTC; size: many; J: TRBJ2-5; V: TRBV19; D: -
CDR3: CASSYLSAGQPQHF; DNA: TGTGCCAGCAGTTACCTCTCCGCAGGTCAGCCCCAGCATTTT; size: many; J: TRBJ1-5; V: TRBV6-5; D: -
CDR3: CASSDVGSDTQYF; DNA: TGTGCCAGCAGTGACGTTGGGTCAGATACGCAGTATTTT; size: few; J: TRBJ2-3; V: TRBV6-4; D: -
CDR3: CASSLGAGPGETQYF; DNA: TGTGCCAGCAGCTTGGGAGCGGGGCCCGGAGAGACCCAGTACTTC; size: many; J: TRBJ2-5; V: TRBV13; D: TRBD2
CDR3: CSVASGGRNEQFF; DNA: TGCAGCGTGGCTAGCGGGGGACGCAATGAGCAGTTCTTC; size: many; J: TRBJ2-1; V: TRBV29-1; D: TRBD2
CDR3: CASSRDRQYGYTF; DNA: TGTGCCAGCAGCCGTGATCGACAGTATGGCTACACCTTC; size: few; J: TRBJ1-2; V: TRBV5-5; D: -
CDR3: CSARDGTGLVTEAFF; DNA: TGCAGTGCTAGAGATGGTACAGGGTTGGTCACTGAAGCTTTCTTT; size: many; J: TRBJ1-1; V: TRBV20-1; D: -
CDR3: CASSLRQPYGYTF; DNA: TGTGCCAGCAGTTTGAGACAGCCCTATGGCTACACCTTC; size: -; J: TRBJ1-2; V: TRBV28; D: -
CDR3: CASSLNTYGYTF; DNA: TGTGCCAGCAGCTTGAATACATATGGCTACACCTTC; size: many; J: TRBJ1-2; V: TRBV7-2; D: -
CDR3: CASVDRGYSNQPQHF; DNA: TGTGCCAGCGTCGACAGGGGTTATAGCAATCAGCCCCAGCATTTT; size: few; J: TRBJ1-5; V: TRBV19; D: TRBD1
CDR3: CASSQEGNGVGGTDTQYF; DNA: TGTGCCAGCAGCCAAGAAGGCAATGGGGTAGGGGGCACAGATACGCAGTATTTT; size: -; J: TRBJ2-3; V: TRBV3-1; D: -
CDR3: CASTPTRGRTDTQYF; DNA: TGTGCCAGCACACCTACAAGGGGTCGCACAGATACGCAGTATTTT; size: many; J: TRBJ2-3; V: TRBV7-9; D: -
CDR3: CASSQAGGLDTVELFF; DNA: TGTGCCAGCAGCCAAGCGGGGGGGCTGGACACCGTAGAGCTGTTTTTT; size: many; J: TRBJ2-2; V: TRBV4-2; D: TRBD2
CDR3: CASSLGPGLRDEQYF; DNA: TGCGCCAGCAGCTTGGGGCCGGGACTACGGGACGAGCAGTACTTC; size: many; J: TRBJ2-7; V: TRBV5-1; D: TRBD2
CDR3: CASSLRAGAYEQYF; DNA: TGTGCCAGCAGCCTGAGAGCGGGAGCCTACGAGCAGTACTTC; size: many; J: TRBJ2-7; V: TRBV12-3/TRBV12-4; D: TRBD2